This T cell receptor (beta chain) is from a study of blood T cell repertoires in COVID-19. Study-level information: The origin of the acute and convalescent COVID-19 samples was the United States, Italy and Spain. Sample material is recorded as cDNA or gDNA derived from T cells, B-cell-depleted T cells, or PBMCs.

The cohort comprised adults aged about 18 to 100 years residing in 20 to 30 US areas. Clinical history reported by participants formed the basis on which cohorts were assigned. Germline-derived CDR1 and CDR2 are SNHLY and FYNNEI. The CDR3 is made up of 15 amino acids. The germline V and J ends were trimmed by 3 bases and 3 bases, with 14 bases remaining between them. Sequenced by immunoSEQ multiplex PCR; TCRdb stores in-frame clones only, minus some. This sample has approximately 200,000 clones, with more than 75% found just once. This clonotype was obtained from a woman aged 30 to 39 who had recovered from COVID-19. The rearrangement uses TRBV2 and TRBJ1-1; D might be TRBD1 (6 bases). What was sequenced was PBMCs or T cells enriched from blood (not recorded which). The CDR3 DNA follows: TGTGCCAGCAGTGATCGCCGGGGGGCGGACACTGAAGCTTTCTTT. Its translation is CASSDRRGADTEAFF.